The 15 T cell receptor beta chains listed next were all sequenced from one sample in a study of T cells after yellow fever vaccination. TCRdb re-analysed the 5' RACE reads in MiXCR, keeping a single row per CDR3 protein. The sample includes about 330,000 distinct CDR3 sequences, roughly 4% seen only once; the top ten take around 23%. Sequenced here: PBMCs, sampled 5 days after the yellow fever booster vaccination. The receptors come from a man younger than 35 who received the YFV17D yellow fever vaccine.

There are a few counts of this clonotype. CDR3 nucleotide sequence: TGTGCCAGCAGTTGGGCGAGCCAATACAATGAGCAGTTCTTC. Protein sequence: CASSWASQYNEQFF. The gene calls are TRBV12-3 or TRBV12-4 and TRBJ2-1, with D hard to call. Trimming cost V 4 bases and J 4 bases, with 11 bases left between them. The CDR3 sequence is 14 residues long.

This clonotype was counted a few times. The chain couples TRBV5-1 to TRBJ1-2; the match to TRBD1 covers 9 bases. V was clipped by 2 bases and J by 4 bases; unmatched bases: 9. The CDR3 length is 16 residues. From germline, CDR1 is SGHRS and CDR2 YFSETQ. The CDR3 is CASSFLRDRVGYGYTF. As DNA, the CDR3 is TGCGCCAGCAGCTTCCTCCGGGACAGGGTTGGCTATGGCTACACCTTC.

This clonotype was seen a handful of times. The CDR3 is CASSTGVHGYTF. CDR3 in DNA: TGTGCCAGCAGTACAGGGGTACATGGCTACACCTTC. The rearrangement joins TRBV7-2 to TRBJ1-2, with 7 bases fitting TRBD1. The CDR3 totals 12 residues. Looked up from germline, CDR1 is SGHTA and CDR2 is FQGNSA. The V and J ends lost 6 bases and 6 bases, in that order; junction bases with no gene match: 4. Based on the CDR3 plus reference TRBV7-2 and TRBJ1-2, the full variable domain is GAGVSQSPSNKVTEKGKDVELRCDPISGHTALYWYRQSLGQGLEFLIYFQGNSAPDKSGLPSDRFSAERTGGSVSTLTIQRTQQEDSAVYLCASSTGVHGYTFGSGTRLTVV.

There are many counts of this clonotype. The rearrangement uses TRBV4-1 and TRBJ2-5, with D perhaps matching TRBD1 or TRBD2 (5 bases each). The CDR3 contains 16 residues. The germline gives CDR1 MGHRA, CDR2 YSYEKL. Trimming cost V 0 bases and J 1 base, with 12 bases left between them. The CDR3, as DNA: TGCGCCAGCAGCCAAGATGGCGTAGGGACCCAAGAGACCCAGTACTTC. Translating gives CASSQDGVGTQETQYF.

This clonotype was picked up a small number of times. The CDR3 bases are TGTGCCAGCAGTGACTCCATGAACACTGAAGCTTTCTTT. Its translation is CASSDSMNTEAFF. The chain couples TRBV6-4 to TRBJ1-1, with no clear D. V shed 0 bases and J shed 0 bases, with 2 bases lying between them. This CDR3 region has 13 residues. Germline CDR1 MRHNA, CDR2 SNTAGT.

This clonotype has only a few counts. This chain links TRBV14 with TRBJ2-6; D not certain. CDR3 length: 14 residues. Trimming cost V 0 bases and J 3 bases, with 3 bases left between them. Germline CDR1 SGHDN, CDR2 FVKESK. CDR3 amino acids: CASSQEYGANVLTF. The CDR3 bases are TGTGCCAGCAGCCAAGAGTATGGGGCCAACGTCCTGACTTTC.

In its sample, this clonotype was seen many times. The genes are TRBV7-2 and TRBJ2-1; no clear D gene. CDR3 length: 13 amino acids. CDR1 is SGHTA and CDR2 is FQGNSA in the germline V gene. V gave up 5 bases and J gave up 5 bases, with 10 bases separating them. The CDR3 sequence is CASSPAGDNEQFF. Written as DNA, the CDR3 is TGTGCCAGCAGCCCGGCAGGTGACAATGAGCAGTTCTTC. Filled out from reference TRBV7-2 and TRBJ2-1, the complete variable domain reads GAGVSQSPSNKVTEKGKDVELRCDPISGHTALYWYRQSLGQGLEFLIYFQGNSAPDKSGLPSDRFSAERTGGSVSTLTIQRTQQEDSAVYLCASSPAGDNEQFFGPGTRLTVL.

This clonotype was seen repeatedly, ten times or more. In DNA form, the CDR3 reads TGTGCCAGCAGTTTATACAGGACTGTCTACAATGAGCAGTTCTTC. It specifies CASSLYRTVYNEQFF. This chain links TRBV27 with TRBJ2-1, with D perhaps given as TRBD1 or TRBD2 (5 bases each). V lost 1 base to trimming and J lost 3 bases, with 10 bases between them. This CDR3 has 15 amino acids. Germline CDR1 and CDR2: MNHEY and SMNVEV (reference sequence).

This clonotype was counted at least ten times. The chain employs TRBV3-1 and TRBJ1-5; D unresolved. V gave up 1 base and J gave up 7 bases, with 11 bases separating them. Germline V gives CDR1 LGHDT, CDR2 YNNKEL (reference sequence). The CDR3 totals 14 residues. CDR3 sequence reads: CASSQGEVWQPQHF. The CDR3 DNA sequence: TGTGCCAGCAGCCAAGGGGAGGTCTGGCAGCCCCAGCATTTT. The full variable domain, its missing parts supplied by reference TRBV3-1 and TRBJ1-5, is DTAVSQTPKYLVTQMGNDKSIKCEQNLGHDTMYWYKQDSKKFLKIMFSYNNKELIINETVPNRFSPKSPDKAHLNLHINSLELGDSAVYFCASSQGEVWQPQHFGDGTRLSIL.

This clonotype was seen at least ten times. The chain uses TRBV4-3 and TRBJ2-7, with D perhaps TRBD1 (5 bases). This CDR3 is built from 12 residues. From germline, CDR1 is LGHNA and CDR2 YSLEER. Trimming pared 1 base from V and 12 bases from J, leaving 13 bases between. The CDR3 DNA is TGCGCCAGCAGCCAAGCGTCAGGGTTTTCGTACGTC. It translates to CASSQASGFSYV.

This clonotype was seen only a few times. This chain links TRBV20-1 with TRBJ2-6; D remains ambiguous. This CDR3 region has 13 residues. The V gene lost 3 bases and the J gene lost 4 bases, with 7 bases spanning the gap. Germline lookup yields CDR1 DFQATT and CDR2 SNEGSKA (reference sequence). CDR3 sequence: CSARQAGANVLTF. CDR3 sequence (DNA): TGCAGTGCTAGGCAGGCCGGGGCCAACGTCCTGACTTTC.

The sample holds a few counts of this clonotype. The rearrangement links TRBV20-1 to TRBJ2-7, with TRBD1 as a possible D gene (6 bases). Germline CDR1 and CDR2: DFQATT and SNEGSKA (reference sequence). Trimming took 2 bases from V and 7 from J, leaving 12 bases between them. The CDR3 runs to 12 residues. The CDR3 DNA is TGCAGTGCTAGACGAGACAGGACAGAGCAGTACGTC. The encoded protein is CSARRDRTEQYV.

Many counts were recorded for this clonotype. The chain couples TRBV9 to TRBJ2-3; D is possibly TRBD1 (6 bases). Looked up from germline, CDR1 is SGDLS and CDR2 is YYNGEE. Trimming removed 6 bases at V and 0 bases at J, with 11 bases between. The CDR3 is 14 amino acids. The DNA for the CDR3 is TGTGCCAGCACCCTGGACAGTAGCACAGATACGCAGTATTTT. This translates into CASTLDSSTDTQYF. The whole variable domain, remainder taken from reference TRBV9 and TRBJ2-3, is DSGVTQTPKHLITATGQRVTLRCSPRSGDLSVYWYQQSLDQGLQFLIQYYNGEERAKGNILERFSAQQFPDLHSELNLSSLELGDSALYFCASTLDSSTDTQYFGPGTRLTVL.

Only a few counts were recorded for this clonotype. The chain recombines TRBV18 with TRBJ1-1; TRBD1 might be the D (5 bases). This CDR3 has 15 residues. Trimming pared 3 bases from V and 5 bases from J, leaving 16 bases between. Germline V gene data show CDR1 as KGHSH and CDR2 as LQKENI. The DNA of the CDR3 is TGTGCCAGCTCACCCCGGGGCAGGGCAGGAACTGAAGCTTTCTTT. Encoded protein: CASSPRGRAGTEAFF.

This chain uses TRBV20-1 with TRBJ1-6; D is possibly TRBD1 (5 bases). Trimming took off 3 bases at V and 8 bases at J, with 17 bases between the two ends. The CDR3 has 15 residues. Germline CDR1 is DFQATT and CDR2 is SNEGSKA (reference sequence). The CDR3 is CSARGLQLGDSPLHF. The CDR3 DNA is TGCAGTGCTAGGGGTCTCCAACTGGGGGATTCACCCCTCCACTTT.